The source of this TCR beta chain is a study of spatial heterogeneity in lung cancer. Study observations and caveats: Detection of ubiquitous tumor TCRs in blood was higher at resection than follow-up.

In regard to this clonotype: Its matching antigen is unknown.

From germline, CDR1 is DFQATT and CDR2 SNEGSKA (reference sequence). V dropped 3 bases and J dropped 0 bases, with 5 bases sitting between them. This CDR3 spans 13 amino acids. Time point meaning: sample taken at primary tumor resection. From tumor, nontumor lung or frozen PBMC, whole RNA was taken unsorted for sequencing. One entry per CDR3 protein, called by TCRdb with MiXCR from the 5' RACE reads. The profile shows about 36,000 distinct CDR3 sequences, 5.2% of them singletons. The chain joins TRBV20-1 to TRBJ2-2, with D uncertain. The sample here was PBMCs, taken at surgery. The TCR comes from a female donor with early-stage non-small cell lung cancer. Written as DNA, the CDR3 is TGCAGTGCTAGTGAGCCGAACACCGGGGAGCTGTTTTTT. Its translation is CSASEPNTGELFF.